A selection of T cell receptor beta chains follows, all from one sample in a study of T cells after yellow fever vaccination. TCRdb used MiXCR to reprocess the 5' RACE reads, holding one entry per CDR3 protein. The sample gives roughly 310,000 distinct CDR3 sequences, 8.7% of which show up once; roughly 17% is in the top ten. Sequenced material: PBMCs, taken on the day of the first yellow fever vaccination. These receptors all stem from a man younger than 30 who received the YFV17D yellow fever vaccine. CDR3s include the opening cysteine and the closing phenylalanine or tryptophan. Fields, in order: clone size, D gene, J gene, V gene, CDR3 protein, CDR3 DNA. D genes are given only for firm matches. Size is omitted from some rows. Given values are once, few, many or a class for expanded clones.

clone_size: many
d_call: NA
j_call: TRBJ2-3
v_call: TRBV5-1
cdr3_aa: CASSLERTSTDTQYF
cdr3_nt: TGCGCCAGCAGCCTCGAGCGCACCAGCACAGATACGCAGTATTTT

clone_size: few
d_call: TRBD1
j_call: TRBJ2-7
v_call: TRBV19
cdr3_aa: CASSRSDRELYEQYF
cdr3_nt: TGTGCCAGTAGTCGATCGGACAGGGAGTTGTACGAGCAGTACTTC

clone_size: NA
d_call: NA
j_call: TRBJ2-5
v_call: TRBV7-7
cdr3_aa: CASNITGTSLRQETQYF
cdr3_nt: TGTGCCAGCAACATTACCGGGACTTCTCTACGTCAAGAGACCCAGTACTTC

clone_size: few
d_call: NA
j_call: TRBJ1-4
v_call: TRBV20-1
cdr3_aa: CSAREGATNEKLFF
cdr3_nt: TGCAGTGCCCGGGAGGGAGCAACTAATGAAAAACTGTTTTTT

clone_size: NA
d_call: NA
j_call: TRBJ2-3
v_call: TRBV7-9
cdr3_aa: CASSLFLGTDTQYF
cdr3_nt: TGTGCCAGCAGCTTATTCTTGGGCACAGATACGCAGTATTTT

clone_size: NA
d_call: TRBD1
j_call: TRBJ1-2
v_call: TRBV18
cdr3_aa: CASSPETGGYGYTF
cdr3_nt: TGTGCCAGCTCACCAGAGACAGGGGGCTATGGCTACACCTTC

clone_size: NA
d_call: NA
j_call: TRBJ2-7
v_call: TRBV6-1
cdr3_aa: CASRVDPTTTYEQYF
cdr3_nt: TGTGCCAGCAGAGTGGACCCAACGACCACCTACGAGCAGTACTTC

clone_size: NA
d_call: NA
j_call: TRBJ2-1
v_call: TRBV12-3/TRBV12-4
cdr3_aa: CASSRREGVYNEQFF
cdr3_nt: TGTGCCAGCAGCCGAAGGGAGGGGGTCTACAATGAGCAGTTCTTC

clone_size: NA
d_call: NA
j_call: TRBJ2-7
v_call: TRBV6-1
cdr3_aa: CASSDLLTYEQYF
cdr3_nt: TGTGCCAGCAGTGATCTCCTAACCTACGAGCAGTACTTC

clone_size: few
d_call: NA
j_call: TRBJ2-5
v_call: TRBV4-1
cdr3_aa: CASSQAIRGQETQYF
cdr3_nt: TGCGCCAGCAGCCAGGCGATCCGGGGCCAAGAGACCCAGTACTTC

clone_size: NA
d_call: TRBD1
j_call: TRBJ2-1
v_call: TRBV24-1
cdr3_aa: CATSDPGTGANEQFF
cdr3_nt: TGTGCCACCAGTGATCCCGGGACAGGGGCCAATGAGCAGTTCTTC

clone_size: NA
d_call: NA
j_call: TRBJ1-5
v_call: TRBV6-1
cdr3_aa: CASSEGGRSRQPQHF
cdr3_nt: TGTGCCAGCAGTGAGGGGGGGCGTTCACGACAGCCCCAGCATTTT

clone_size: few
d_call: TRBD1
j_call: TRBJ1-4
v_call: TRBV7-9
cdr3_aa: CASSAREQGANEKLFF
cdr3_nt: TGTGCCAGCAGCGCGAGAGAACAGGGGGCTAATGAAAAACTGTTTTTT

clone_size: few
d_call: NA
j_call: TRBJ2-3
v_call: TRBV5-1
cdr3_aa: CASSLATVVADTQYF
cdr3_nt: TGCGCCAGCAGCTTGGCGACCGTAGTGGCAGATACGCAGTATTTT

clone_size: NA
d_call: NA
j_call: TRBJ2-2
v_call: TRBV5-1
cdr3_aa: CASSLFQAGGTGELFF
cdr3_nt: TGCGCCAGCAGCTTGTTTCAAGCAGGTGGCACCGGGGAGCTGTTTTTT

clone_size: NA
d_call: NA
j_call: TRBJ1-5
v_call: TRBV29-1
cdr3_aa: CSVGLTVGQPQHF
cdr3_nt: TGCAGCGTTGGTCTGACAGTAGGTCAGCCCCAGCATTTT

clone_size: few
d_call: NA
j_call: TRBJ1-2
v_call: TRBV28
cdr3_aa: CATRGQSVYGYTF
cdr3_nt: TGTGCCACCCGAGGACAGAGCGTCTATGGCTACACCTTC

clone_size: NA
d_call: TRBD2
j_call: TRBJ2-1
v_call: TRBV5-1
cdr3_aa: CASSLSGGDETDNEQFF
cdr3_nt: TGCGCCAGCAGCTTGAGCGGGGGGGATGAGACTGATAATGAGCAGTTCTTC

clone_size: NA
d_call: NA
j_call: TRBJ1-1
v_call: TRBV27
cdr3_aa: CASSSLLRVNTEAFF
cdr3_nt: TGTGCCAGCAGTTCACTTCTCCGGGTTAACACTGAAGCTTTCTTT

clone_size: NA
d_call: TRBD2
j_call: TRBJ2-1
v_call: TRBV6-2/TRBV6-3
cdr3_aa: CASRDPGGRFEQFF
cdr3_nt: TGTGCCAGCAGAGACCCGGGGGGGCGGTTTGAGCAGTTCTTC

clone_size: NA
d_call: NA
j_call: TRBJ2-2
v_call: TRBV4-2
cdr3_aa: CASSQDPRSNTGELFF
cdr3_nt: TGTGCCAGCAGCCAAGACCCCCGTTCGAACACCGGGGAGCTGTTTTTT

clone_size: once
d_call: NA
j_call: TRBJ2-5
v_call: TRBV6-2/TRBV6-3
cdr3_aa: CASARGKTQYF
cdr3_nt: TGTGCCAGCGCTAGGGGGAAGACCCAGTACTTC

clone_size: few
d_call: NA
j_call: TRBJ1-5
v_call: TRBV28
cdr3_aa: CASSPIVGGVDGNQPQHF
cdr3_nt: TGTGCCAGCAGTCCCATCGTCGGGGGCGTTGATGGCAATCAGCCCCAGCATTTT

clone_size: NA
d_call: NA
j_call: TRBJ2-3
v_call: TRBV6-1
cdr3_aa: CASGTPGLGTDTQYF
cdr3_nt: TGTGCCAGCGGTACACCAGGGCTGGGCACAGATACGCAGTATTTT

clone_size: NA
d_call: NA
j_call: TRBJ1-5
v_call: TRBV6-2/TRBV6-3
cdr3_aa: CASAPPGDNNQPQHF
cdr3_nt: TGTGCCAGCGCGCCTCCTGGGGACAACAATCAGCCCCAGCATTTT

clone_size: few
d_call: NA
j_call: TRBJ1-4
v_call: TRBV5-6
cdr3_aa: CASSLEEAVGRTNEKLFF
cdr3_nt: TGTGCCAGCAGCTTGGAGGAGGCAGTGGGGCGGACTAATGAAAAACTGTTTTTT

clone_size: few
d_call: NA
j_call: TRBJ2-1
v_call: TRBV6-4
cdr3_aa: CASSDSQFKAEQFF
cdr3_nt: TGTGCCAGCAGTGACTCCCAGTTTAAGGCCGAGCAGTTCTTC

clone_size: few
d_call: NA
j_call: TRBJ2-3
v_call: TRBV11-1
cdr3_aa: CASSPDPRYHTTPTDTQYF
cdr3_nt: TGTGCCAGCAGCCCAGACCCCCGCTACCACACCACTCCCACAGATACGCAGTATTTT

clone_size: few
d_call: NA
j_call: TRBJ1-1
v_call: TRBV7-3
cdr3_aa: CASSAGLGNTEAFF
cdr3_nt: TGTGCCAGCAGCGCCGGATTGGGGAACACTGAAGCTTTCTTT

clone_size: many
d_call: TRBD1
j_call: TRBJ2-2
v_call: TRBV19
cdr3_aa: CASSSSTGANTGELFF
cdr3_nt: TGTGCCAGTAGTAGCTCGACAGGGGCGAACACCGGGGAGCTGTTTTTT

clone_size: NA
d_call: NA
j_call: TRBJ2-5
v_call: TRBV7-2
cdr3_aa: CASSFRNLETQYF
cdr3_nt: TGTGCCAGCAGCTTCCGGAATCTGGAGACCCAGTACTTC

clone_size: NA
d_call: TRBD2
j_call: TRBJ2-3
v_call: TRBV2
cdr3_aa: CASSPGTTVSDTQYF
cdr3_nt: TGTGCCAGCAGCCCCGGGACTACCGTGTCAGATACGCAGTATTTT

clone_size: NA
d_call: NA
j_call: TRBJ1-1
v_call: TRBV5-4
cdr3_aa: CASSLGGPAEAFF
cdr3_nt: TGTGCCAGCAGCTTGGGTGGACCAGCTGAAGCTTTCTTT

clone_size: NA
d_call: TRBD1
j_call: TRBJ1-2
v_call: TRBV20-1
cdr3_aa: CSARAGQGRDGYTF
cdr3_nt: TGCAGTGCTAGAGCCGGACAGGGGAGAGATGGCTACACCTTC

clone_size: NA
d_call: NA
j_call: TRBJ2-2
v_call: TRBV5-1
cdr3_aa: CASSLNGELFF
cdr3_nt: TGCGCCAGCAGCTTGAACGGGGAGCTGTTTTTT

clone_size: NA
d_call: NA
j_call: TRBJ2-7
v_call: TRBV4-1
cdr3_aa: CASSQWDGAYEQYF
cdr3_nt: TGCGCCAGCAGCCAATGGGACGGGGCCTACGAGCAGTACTTC

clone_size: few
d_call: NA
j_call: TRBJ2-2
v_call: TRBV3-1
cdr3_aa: CASSQYWNLNTGELFF
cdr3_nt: TGTGCCAGCAGCCAGTACTGGAACCTGAACACCGGGGAGCTGTTTTTT

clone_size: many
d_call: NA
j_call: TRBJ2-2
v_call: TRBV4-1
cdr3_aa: CASSQKDVGTGELFF
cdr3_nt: TGCGCCAGCAGCCAGAAAGATGTTGGTACCGGGGAGCTGTTTTTT

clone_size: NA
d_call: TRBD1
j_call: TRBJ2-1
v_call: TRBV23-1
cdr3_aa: CASSQIGLDRVGHYYNEQFF
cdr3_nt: TGCGCCAGCAGTCAAATTGGGTTGGACAGGGTGGGCCACTACTACAATGAGCAGTTCTTC

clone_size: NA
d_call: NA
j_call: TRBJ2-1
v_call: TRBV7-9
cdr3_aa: CASSPPTGSSYNEQFF
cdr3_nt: TGTGCCAGCAGCCCCCCTACAGGGAGCTCCTACAATGAGCAGTTCTTC

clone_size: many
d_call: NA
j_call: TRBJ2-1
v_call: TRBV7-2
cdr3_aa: CASSLVEGSDEQFF
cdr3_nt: TGTGCCAGCAGCTTAGTCGAGGGGAGCGATGAGCAGTTCTTC

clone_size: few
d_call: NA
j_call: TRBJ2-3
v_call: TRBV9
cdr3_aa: CASSPQMGEGRETDTQYF
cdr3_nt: TGTGCCAGCAGCCCCCAAATGGGAGAAGGCAGGGAAACAGATACGCAGTATTTT

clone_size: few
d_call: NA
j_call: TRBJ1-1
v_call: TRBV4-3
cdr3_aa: CASSQDEGSSREAFF
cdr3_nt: TGCGCCAGCAGCCAAGATGAGGGTTCATCGAGAGAAGCTTTCTTT

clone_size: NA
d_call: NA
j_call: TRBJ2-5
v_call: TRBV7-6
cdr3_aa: CASSRKLGETQYF
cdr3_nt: TGTGCCAGCAGCCGTAAACTAGGGGAGACCCAGTACTTC

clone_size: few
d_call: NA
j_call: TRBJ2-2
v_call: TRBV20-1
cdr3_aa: CSARPTPNTGELFF
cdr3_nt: TGCAGTGCTAGACCTACCCCGAACACCGGGGAGCTGTTTTTT

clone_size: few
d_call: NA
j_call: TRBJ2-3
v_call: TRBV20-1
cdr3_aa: CSAIQGADTQYF
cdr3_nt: TGCAGTGCAATACAGGGTGCAGATACGCAGTATTTT

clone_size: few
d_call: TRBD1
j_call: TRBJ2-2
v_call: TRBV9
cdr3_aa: CASSGDRTNTGELFF
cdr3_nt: TGTGCCAGCAGCGGGGACAGGACGAACACCGGGGAGCTGTTTTTT

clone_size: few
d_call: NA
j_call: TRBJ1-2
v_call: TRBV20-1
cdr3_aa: CSGVMTTAPYTF
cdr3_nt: TGCAGTGGAGTCATGACCACCGCACCCTACACCTTC

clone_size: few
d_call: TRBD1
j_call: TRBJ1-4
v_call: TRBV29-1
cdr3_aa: CSVGTGVNEKLFF
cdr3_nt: TGCAGCGTTGGGACAGGGGTTAATGAAAAACTGTTTTTT

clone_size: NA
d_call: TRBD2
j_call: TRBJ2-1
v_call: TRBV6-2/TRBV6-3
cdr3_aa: CASSYFPVAGGDYEQFF
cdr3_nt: TGTGCCAGCAGTTACTTTCCGGTAGCGGGGGGCGACTATGAGCAGTTCTTC

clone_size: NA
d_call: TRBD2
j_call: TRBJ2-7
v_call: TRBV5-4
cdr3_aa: CASSPGGGEKYEQYF
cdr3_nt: TGTGCCAGCAGCCCCGGGGGAGGGGAGAAGTACGAGCAGTACTTC

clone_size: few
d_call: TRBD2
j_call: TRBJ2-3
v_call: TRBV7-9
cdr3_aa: CASRKWSSGGPGDTQYF
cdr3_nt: TGTGCCAGCCGAAAATGGTCTAGCGGGGGACCTGGAGATACGCAGTATTTT

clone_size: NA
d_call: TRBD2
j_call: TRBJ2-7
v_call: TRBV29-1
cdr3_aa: CSVGEGLAGGSYEQYF
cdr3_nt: TGCAGCGTTGGCGAGGGACTAGCGGGGGGATCCTACGAGCAGTACTTC

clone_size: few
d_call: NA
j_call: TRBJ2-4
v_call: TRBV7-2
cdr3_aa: CASSLERVKQYF
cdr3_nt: TGTGCCAGCAGCTTAGAGAGGGTCAAACAGTACTTC

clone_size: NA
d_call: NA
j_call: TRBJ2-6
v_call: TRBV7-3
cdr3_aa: CASSSSSGSGANVLTF
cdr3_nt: TGTGCCAGCAGCTCCTCTTCAGGGTCCGGGGCCAACGTCCTGACTTTC

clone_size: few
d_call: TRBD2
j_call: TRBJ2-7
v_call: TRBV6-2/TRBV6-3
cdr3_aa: CASRKYGGLAGDEQYF
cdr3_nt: TGTGCCAGCAGGAAGTACGGCGGACTAGCGGGAGACGAGCAGTACTTC

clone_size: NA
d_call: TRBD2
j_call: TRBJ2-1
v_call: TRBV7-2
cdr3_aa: CASSLSGDTMKQFF
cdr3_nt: TGTGCCAGCAGTCTTAGCGGGGATACAATGAAGCAGTTCTTC

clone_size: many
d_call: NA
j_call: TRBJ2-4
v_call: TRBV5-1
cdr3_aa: CASSLPLGRYENIQYF
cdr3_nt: TGCGCCAGCAGCCTCCCATTAGGGCGTTACGAGAACATTCAGTACTTC

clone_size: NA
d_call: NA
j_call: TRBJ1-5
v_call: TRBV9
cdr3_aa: CASSVFGGHQPQHF
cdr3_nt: TGTGCCAGCAGCGTATTCGGGGGGCATCAGCCCCAGCATTTT